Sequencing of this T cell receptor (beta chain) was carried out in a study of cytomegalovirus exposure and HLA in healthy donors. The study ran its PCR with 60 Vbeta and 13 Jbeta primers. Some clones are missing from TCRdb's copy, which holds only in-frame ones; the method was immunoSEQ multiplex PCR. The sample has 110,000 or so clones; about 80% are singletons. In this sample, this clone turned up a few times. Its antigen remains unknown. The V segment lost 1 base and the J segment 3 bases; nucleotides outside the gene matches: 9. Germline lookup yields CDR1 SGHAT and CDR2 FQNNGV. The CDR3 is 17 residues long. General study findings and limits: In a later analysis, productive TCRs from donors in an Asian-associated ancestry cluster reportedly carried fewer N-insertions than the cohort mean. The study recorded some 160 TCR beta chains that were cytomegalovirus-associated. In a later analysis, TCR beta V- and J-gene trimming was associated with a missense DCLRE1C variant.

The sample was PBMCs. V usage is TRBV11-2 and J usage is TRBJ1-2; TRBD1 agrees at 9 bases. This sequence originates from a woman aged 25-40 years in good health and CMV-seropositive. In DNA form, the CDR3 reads TGTGCCAGCAGCTTAGTAGTGAGACAGGGGGTCGACTATGGCTACACCTTC. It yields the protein CASSLVVRQGVDYGYTF.